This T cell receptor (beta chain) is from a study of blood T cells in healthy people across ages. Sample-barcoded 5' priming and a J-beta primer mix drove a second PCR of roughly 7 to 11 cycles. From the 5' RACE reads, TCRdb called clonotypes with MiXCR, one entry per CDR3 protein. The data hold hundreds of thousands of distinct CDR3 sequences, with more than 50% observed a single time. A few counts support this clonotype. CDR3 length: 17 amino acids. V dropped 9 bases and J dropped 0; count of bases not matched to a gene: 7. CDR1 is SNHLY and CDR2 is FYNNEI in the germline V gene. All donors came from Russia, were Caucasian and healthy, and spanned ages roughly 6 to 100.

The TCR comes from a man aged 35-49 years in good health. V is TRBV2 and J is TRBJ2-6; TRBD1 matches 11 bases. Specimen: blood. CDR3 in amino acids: CARGQGALFSGANVLTF. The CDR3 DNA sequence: TGTGCCAGAGGACAGGGGGCGCTTTTCTCTGGGGCCAACGTCCTGACTTTC.